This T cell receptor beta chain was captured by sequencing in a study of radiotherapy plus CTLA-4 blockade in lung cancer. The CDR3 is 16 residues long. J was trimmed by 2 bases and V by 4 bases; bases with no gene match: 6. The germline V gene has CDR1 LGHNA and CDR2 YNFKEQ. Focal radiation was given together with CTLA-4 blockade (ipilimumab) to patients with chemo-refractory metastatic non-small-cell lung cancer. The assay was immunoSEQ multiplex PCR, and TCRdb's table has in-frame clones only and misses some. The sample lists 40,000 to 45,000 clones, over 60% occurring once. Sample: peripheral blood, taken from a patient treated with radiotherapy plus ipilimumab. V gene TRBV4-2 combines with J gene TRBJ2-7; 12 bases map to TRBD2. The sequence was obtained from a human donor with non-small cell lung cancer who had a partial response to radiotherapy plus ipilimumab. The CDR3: CASSPGLAGLAYEQYF. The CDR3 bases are TGTGCCAGCAGCCCGGGACTAGCGGGTCTCGCCTACGAGCAGTACTTC.